The clone carrying this T cell receptor beta chain is a singleton in its sample. This sample is part of a study of blood T cell repertoires in COVID-19. CDR1 and CDR2 from the germline V gene are MNHEY and SMNVEV (reference sequence). The CDR3 length is 14 residues. The J segment lost 5 bases and the V segment lost 6 bases, leaving 6 bases of the junction unmatched. TCRdb's table, derived via immunoSEQ multiplex PCR, lists solely in-frame clones and lacks some. The repertoire has 140,000 to 150,000 clones, around nine tenths of them found once; the top ten carry 2.3%. This TCR was recovered from a human donor in a cohort sampled during active COVID-19. Sequenced: peripheral blood. This chain connects TRBV27 to TRBJ1-1; TRBD1 aligns across 10 bases. In DNA, the CDR3 is TGTGCCAGCAGCCTGACAGGGGGCTTGACTGAAGCTTTCTTT. Protein sequence: CASSLTGGLTEAFF.